Below are 16 T cell receptor beta chains sequenced from a single sample in a study of metastatic and nonmetastatic thyroid tumors. TCRdb reanalyzed the PCR reads with MiXCR. The repertoire includes about 35,000 clones, 15% to 20% of them detected once, and 18% sits in the top ten. The entire patient cohort was treatment-naive prior to thyroid surgery. The sample was blood. The source is a female donor with papillary thyroid cancer or a benign thyroid nodule (not recorded which). Some clones in this sample may be carry-over from other donors' samples.

This clone was observed many times. J is TRBJ1-3 and V is TRBV4-1; D is uncertain. The CDR3 has 13 residues. The V end was cut by 1 base, the J end by 4 bases, with 5 bases between. Germline V lookup: CDR1 MGHRA, CDR2 YSYEKL. The CDR3 reads CASSQVMGNTIYF. CDR3 in DNA: TGCGCCAGCAGCCAAGTTATGGGAAACACCATATATTTT.

This chain connects TRBV28 to TRBJ1-1; no clear D. The germline V and J ends were trimmed by 5 bases and 0 bases, with 13 bases remaining between them. CDR3 size: 15 residues. The germline CDR1 and CDR2 sequences are MDHEN and SYDVKM. This CDR3 reads CASSITGRVNTEAFF. CDR3 DNA sequence: TGTGCCAGCAGTATCACCGGAAGGGTGAACACTGAAGCTTTCTTT.

This clone was counted many times. The rearrangement uses TRBV28 and TRBJ1-2, with D tentatively TRBD1 (6 bases). Germline assignment: CDR1 MDHEN and CDR2 SYDVKM. The CDR3 is made up of 12 amino acids. Between the trimmed V and J ends, which lost 7 bases and 3 bases, there was a span of 9 bases. CDR3 in DNA: TGTGCCAGCATAGGGGGTTACTATGGCTACACCTTC. This translates into CASIGGYYGYTF.

V and J are TRBV18 and TRBJ2-2; no clear D gene. The length of the CDR3 is 13 residues. Trimming took 2 bases from V and 4 from J, leaving 5 bases between them. In germline, CDR1 is KGHSH, CDR2 LQKENI. The CDR3 region is CASSPFGTGELFF. The CDR3 DNA sequence: TGTGCCAGCTCACCATTTGGCACCGGGGAGCTGTTTTTT. The full variable domain, its missing parts supplied by reference TRBV18 and TRBJ2-2, is NAGVMQNPRHLVRRRGQEARLRCSPMKGHSHVYWYRQLPEEGLKFMVYLQKENIIDESGMPKERFSAEFPKEGPSILRIQQVVRGDSAAYFCASSPFGTGELFFGEGSRLTVL.

The rearrangement uses TRBV6-6 and TRBJ2-7; 7 bases map to TRBD2. Germline V gives CDR1 MNHNY, CDR2 SVGAGI (reference sequence). V trimming: 0 bases; J trimming: 2 bases; junction bases outside the gene matches: 7. The CDR3 is 16 residues long. The CDR3 region is CASSYSMGGRPYEQYF. Here the CDR3 DNA reads TGTGCCAGCAGTTACTCGATGGGGGGGAGGCCCTACGAGCAGTACTTC.

In this sample, this clone turned up many times. The rearrangement uses TRBV20-1 and TRBJ2-7; 7 bases align to TRBD2. The ends lost 1 base at V and 5 bases at J; junction bases unmatched: 11. Germline V gene data show CDR1 as DFQATT and CDR2 as SNEGSKA (reference sequence). The CDR3 spans 15 residues. CDR3 region: CSARGAVGGQHEQYF. The CDR3 DNA reads TGCAGTGCTAGAGGTGCGGTGGGAGGGCAACACGAGCAGTACTTC.

There are many counts of this clone. The chain recombines TRBV7-3 with TRBJ1-1; no definite D call. The CDR3 is 13 amino acids. V lost 2 bases and J 5 bases, leaving 9 bases between the germline ends. Germline V gives CDR1 SGHTA, CDR2 FQGTGA. Here the CDR3 reads CASSLHDGTEAFF. The CDR3 coding sequence is TGTGCCAGCAGCTTACACGACGGGACTGAAGCTTTCTTT.

This clone was picked up many times. The chain joins TRBV20-1 to TRBJ2-5; D is possibly TRBD1 (5 bases). CDR1 and CDR2 from the germline V gene are DFQATT and SNEGSKA (reference sequence). The CDR3 is made up of 15 amino acids. V was trimmed by 0 bases and J by 5 bases, leaving 16 bases between them. The CDR3 region is CSAREAVTGGETQYF. The CDR3 region has the DNA TGCAGTGCTAGAGAGGCAGTAACAGGTGGGGAGACCCAGTACTTC.

This clone was recorded many times. The chain recombines TRBV2 with TRBJ2-1; TRBD1 matches at 10 bases. From germline, CDR1 is SNHLY and CDR2 FYNNEI. The CDR3 covers 14 residues. V trimming: 9 bases; J trimming: 3 bases; junction bases outside the gene matches: 5. Here the CDR3 reads CASTGDRGYNEQFF. CDR3 DNA sequence: TGTGCCAGTACGGGGGACAGGGGCTACAATGAGCAGTTCTTC.

This clone occurred many times. The V and J genes are TRBV5-8 and TRBJ2-7; D may match TRBD1 or TRBD2 (6 bases each). Trimming shortened V by 2 bases and J by 0 bases, and 12 bases separated the two germline ends. CDR3 size: 15 residues. Germline V gene lookup returns CDR1 SGHTS and CDR2 YDEGEE. The CDR3 DNA sequence: TGTGCCAGCAGCTTTTGGGGGCGGGACTCCTACGAGCAGTACTTC. It is translated as CASSFWGRDSYEQYF.

Many counts were recorded for this clone. The rearrangement joins TRBV10-2 to TRBJ1-1, with D possibly being TRBD1 (5 bases). The CDR3 totals 13 residues. Germline V CDR1 and CDR2: WSHSY, SAAADI. The V end lost 8 bases, the J end lost 0 bases, and 10 bases lay between the germline ends. This CDR3 is CASRQQMNTEAFF. For the CDR3, the DNA is TGCGCCAGCCGACAGCAAATGAACACTGAAGCTTTCTTT.

This clone has a handful of counts. The J gene is TRBJ1-5, the V gene TRBV6-1, with D unresolved. In germline, CDR1 is MNHNS, CDR2 SASEGT. The CDR3 contains 13 residues. V was cut by 5 bases and J by 4 bases, with 9 bases left in between. The CDR3 protein is CASSPTGNQPQHF. The CDR3 region has the DNA TGTGCCAGCAGTCCTACCGGGAATCAGCCCCAGCATTTT.

This clone was counted many times. The chain joins TRBV28 to TRBJ2-5, with D tentatively TRBD1 or TRBD2 (5 bases each). Germline loops: CDR1 MDHEN, CDR2 SYDVKM. Trimming left V 3 bases short and J 4 bases short, with 21 bases between. The CDR3 is 17 amino acids. The CDR3 region has the DNA TGTGCCAGCAGTTTGCGGGCCCGAAGAAGGACATTAGAGACCCAGTACTTC. Translating it yields CASSLRARRRTLETQYF.

This clone showed up just a few times. This rearrangement joins TRBV30 to TRBJ2-1; possibly TRBD1 for D (6 bases). The CDR3 totals 12 residues. From germline, CDR1 is GTSNPN and CDR2 SVGIG (reference sequence). Deletions cut 4 bases from V and 6 bases from J, with 10 bases between. Here the CDR3 DNA reads TGTGCCTGGATGGGACAAGTCAATGAGCAGTTCTTC. Encoded protein: CAWMGQVNEQFF.

The genes are TRBV19 and TRBJ2-7, with D tentatively TRBD1 or TRBD2 (5 bases each). This CDR3 comprises 14 residues. V was shortened by 3 bases and J by 6 bases, with 15 bases between the two germline ends. CDR1 LNHDA and CDR2 SQIVND come from the germline V gene (reference sequence). CDR3 sequence (DNA): TGTGCCAGTAGTATCGGGACCATAAACGTCGAGCAGTACTTC. Translated, it gives CASSIGTINVEQYF.

This clone has only a few counts. This chain joins TRBV6-2 or TRBV6-3 and TRBJ1-1; D not resolved. The CDR3 contains 15 residues. The V end lost 2 bases, the J end lost 1 base, and 11 bases lay between the germline ends. Germline V gene sequence: CDR1 MNHEY, CDR2 SVGEGT. For the CDR3, the DNA is TGTGCCAGCAGTTACGGCCCCATACCGAACACTGAAGCTTTCTTT. Translation gives CASSYGPIPNTEAFF.